Listed below are T cell receptor beta chains from one sample, sequenced in a study of T-cell memory formation after mild COVID-19. TCRdb re-called the 5' RACE reads with MiXCR, one entry per CDR3 protein. The table has a few hundred thousand distinct CDR3 sequences, roughly 20% seen once; the top ten hold roughly a fifth. The sequencing sample was made of PBMCs or a T cell subset sorted from them (not recorded which). Receptors were obtained from a man aged 18 to 29 who had mild COVID-19 (a few samples of this study predate the infection). Cell type and time point are not known. Each CDR3 is given with its conserved first and last residue. A D gene is named only where the DNA matches it firmly. Only some rows state a clone size, as once, few, many or a class for expanded clones.

D gene: .
J gene: TRBJ1-1
V gene: TRBV6-5
clone size: many
CDR3 DNA: TGTGCCAGCAGTCACCACTTGAACACTGAAGCTTTCTTT
CDR3 protein: CASSHHLNTEAFF

D gene: .
J gene: TRBJ2-3
V gene: TRBV2
clone size: .
CDR3 DNA: TGTGCCAGCGGAACTAGGACTACCCCAGATACGCAGTATTTT
CDR3 protein: CASGTRTTPDTQYF

D gene: .
J gene: TRBJ1-5
V gene: TRBV7-9
clone size: .
CDR3 DNA: TGTGCCAGCAGCTCTGGACACTATAGCAATCAGCCCCAGCATTTT
CDR3 protein: CASSSGHYSNQPQHF

D gene: .
J gene: TRBJ1-5
V gene: TRBV20-1
clone size: .
CDR3 DNA: TGCAGTGCTAGCGGGGTTAATCAGCCCCAGCATTTT
CDR3 protein: CSASGVNQPQHF

D gene: TRBD1
J gene: TRBJ2-7
V gene: TRBV10-3
clone size: few
CDR3 DNA: TGTGCCATGGGGATAGGGGGCCCCTACGAGCAGTACTTC
CDR3 protein: CAMGIGGPYEQYF

D gene: .
J gene: TRBJ2-1
V gene: TRBV29-1
clone size: few
CDR3 DNA: TGCAGCGTTGAAGAGTTGAGCTCCTACAATGAGCAGTTCTTC
CDR3 protein: CSVEELSSYNEQFF

D gene: TRBD2
J gene: TRBJ2-7
V gene: TRBV18
clone size: few
CDR3 DNA: TGTGCCAGCTCACCGGCTAGCGGGGGGTACGAGCAGTACTTC
CDR3 protein: CASSPASGGYEQYF

D gene: .
J gene: TRBJ1-2
V gene: TRBV7-9
clone size: .
CDR3 DNA: TGTGCCGGCAGCTTAGCGGGGGGCAATGGCTACACCTTC
CDR3 protein: CAGSLAGGNGYTF

D gene: TRBD1
J gene: TRBJ2-6
V gene: TRBV12-3/TRBV12-4
clone size: few
CDR3 DNA: TGTGCCAGCAGTCCGGGACAGTCTGGGGCCAACGTCCTGACTTTC
CDR3 protein: CASSPGQSGANVLTF

D gene: .
J gene: TRBJ2-1
V gene: TRBV5-1
clone size: few
CDR3 DNA: TGCGCCAGCAGAGCCCAAAGGCTACACATGTACAATGAGCAGTTCTTC
CDR3 protein: CASRAQRLHMYNEQFF

D gene: .
J gene: TRBJ2-7
V gene: TRBV7-2
clone size: .
CDR3 DNA: TGTGCCAGCAGCTCGGTTTCAGGGGCCGGAGAGCAGTACTTC
CDR3 protein: CASSSVSGAGEQYF

D gene: TRBD2
J gene: TRBJ2-3
V gene: TRBV3-1
clone size: .
CDR3 DNA: TGTGCCAGCAGCCAAGCTCTAGCGGGGAGAGGCACTAGCACAGATACGCAGTATTTT
CDR3 protein: CASSQALAGRGTSTDTQYF

D gene: .
J gene: TRBJ1-2
V gene: TRBV5-6
clone size: few
CDR3 DNA: TGTGCCAGCAGTTGGGACCTCGCGGGCTACACCTTC
CDR3 protein: CASSWDLAGYTF

D gene: .
J gene: TRBJ2-2
V gene: TRBV20-1
clone size: .
CDR3 DNA: TGCAGTGCTAGCCCCGCGGCGGGGGCGTACACCGGGGAGCTGTTTTTT
CDR3 protein: CSASPAAGAYTGELFF

D gene: .
J gene: TRBJ2-6
V gene: TRBV10-1
clone size: .
CDR3 DNA: TGCGCCAGCAGTCAAGGGGGGCCTGGGGCCAACGTCCTGACTTTC
CDR3 protein: CASSQGGPGANVLTF

D gene: TRBD2
J gene: TRBJ2-1
V gene: TRBV7-2
clone size: few
CDR3 DNA: TGTGCCAGCAGCGCAGGGCTAGCGGGAGCCAATGAGCAGTTCTTC
CDR3 protein: CASSAGLAGANEQFF

D gene: .
J gene: TRBJ1-4
V gene: TRBV20-1
clone size: .
CDR3 DNA: TGCAGTGCTAGAGGTGGGACATCCCACCGGGAACTGTTTTTT
CDR3 protein: CSARGGTSHRELFF

D gene: TRBD1
J gene: TRBJ2-1
V gene: TRBV7-2
clone size: few
CDR3 DNA: TGTGCCAGCAGCTCGCAGGGGGACAGGTGGTACAATGAGCAGTTCTTC
CDR3 protein: CASSSQGDRWYNEQFF

D gene: .
J gene: TRBJ1-5
V gene: TRBV12-3/TRBV12-4
clone size: .
CDR3 DNA: TGTGCCAGCAGTTTTGGGGGAGTGAAGGGGACCCAGCCCCAGCATTTT
CDR3 protein: CASSFGGVKGTQPQHF